The 23 T cell receptor beta chains presented below share a single source sample, sequenced in a study of T cell responses to AZD1222 COVID-19 vaccine. Sequencing was performed with immunoSEQ multiplex PCR; in TCRdb, only in-frame clones are kept and a portion is missing. The data show some 170,000 clones, with 85% to 95% seen just once and 0.8% to 1.3% held by the top ten. The source was peripheral blood, collected 28 days after the second dose of the MenACWY control vaccine. These receptors all stem from an adult who received the MenACWY meningococcal vaccine as a control.

The CDR3 reads CASSRRVPSGANVLTF. CDR3 nucleotide sequence: TGTGCCAGCAGCCGTCGGGTCCCCTCTGGGGCCAACGTCCTGACTTTC. The V gene is TRBV5-6, the J gene TRBJ2-6; D gene uncertain. The CDR3 extends over 16 amino acids. Trimming pared 4 bases from V and 0 bases from J, leaving 11 bases between. Germline loops: CDR1 SGHDT, CDR2 YYEEEE.

The chain combines TRBV6-5 with TRBJ2-1; D remains ambiguous. This CDR3 region has 13 residues. Trimming pared 8 bases from V and 1 base from J, leaving 9 bases between. Germline V gives CDR1 MNHEY, CDR2 SVGAGI. CDR3 region: CASRMGSYNEQFF. CDR3 sequence (DNA): TGTGCCAGCCGGATGGGATCCTACAATGAGCAGTTCTTC.

This chain links TRBV4-3 with TRBJ2-5; D may match TRBD1 or TRBD2 (6 bases each). The CDR3 spans 15 residues. Germline-derived CDR1 and CDR2 are LGHNA and YSLEER. Trimming took 1 base from V and 4 from J, leaving 13 bases between them. CDR3 in amino acids: CASSQVSGGPETQYF. The CDR3 nucleotides are TGCGCCAGCAGCCAAGTTTCTGGGGGGCCAGAGACCCAGTACTTC.

The chain has TRBV7-8 and TRBJ1-1, with D unresolved. V dropped 6 bases and J dropped 5 bases, with 13 bases sitting between them. Germline-derived CDR1 and CDR2 are SGHVS and FQNEAQ. This CDR3 has 13 residues. DNA for the CDR3: TGTGCCAGCAGTCTACCGGGGAGAACTGAAGCTTTCTTT. Its translation is CASSLPGRTEAFF.

V usage is TRBV10-3 and J usage is TRBJ1-4, with a possible D match to TRBD1 (5 bases). Germline CDR1 ENHRY, CDR2 SYGVKD. This CDR3 has 12 residues. V gave up 5 bases and J gave up 12 bases, with 13 bases separating them. The CDR3 region is CAISSDLRELFF. DNA of the CDR3: TGTGCCATCAGTTCGGACCTCAGGGAACTGTTTTTT.

This chain joins TRBV19 and TRBJ2-1, with D uncertain. Trimming stripped 10 bases from V and 3 bases from J, with 16 bases between. CDR3 length equals 14 residues. CDR1 LNHDA and CDR2 SQIVND come from the germline V gene (reference sequence). This chain's CDR3 is CATRSASGYNEQFF. CDR3 DNA: TGTGCCACCCGGAGCGCCTCCGGCTACAATGAGCAGTTCTTC.

The chain uses TRBV6-2 or TRBV6-3 and TRBJ2-7; TRBD2 is a possible D gene (6 bases). Trimming left V 5 bases short and J 0 bases short, with 14 bases between. Germline V lookup: CDR1 MNHEY, CDR2 SVGEGT. This CDR3 has 15 residues. DNA of the CDR3: TGTGCCAGCAGTCAACTAGCCTTGAGCTCCTACGAGCAGTACTTC. Translated: CASSQLALSSYEQYF.

V usage is TRBV7-8 and J usage is TRBJ1-5, with a weak D call TRBD1 (6 bases). The CDR3 spans 14 residues. Per the germline V gene, CDR1 is SGHVS and CDR2 is FQNEAQ. With 5 bases removed from V and 8 bases from J, the gap between germline ends came to 16 bases. The CDR3 DNA is TGTGCCAGCAGCCTTTCAGGGGAGTTAAAGCCCCAGCATTTT. Amino acid sequence: CASSLSGELKPQHF.

The CDR3 DNA reads as TGTGCCAGTACCGATTCGGGGGGCATTTATGAAAAACTGTTTTTT. The encoded protein is CASTDSGGIYEKLFF. This chain uses TRBV19 with TRBJ1-4; D possibly corresponds to TRBD1 (6 bases). Germline lookup yields CDR1 LNHDA and CDR2 SQIVND (reference sequence). This CDR3 is 15 amino acids long. The V and J ends lost 7 bases and 6 bases respectively, with 18 bases between them.

This clone has just one count. This chain uses TRBV24-1 with TRBJ2-4; D gene uncertain. This CDR3 is 16 amino acids long. In germline, CDR1 is KGHDR, CDR2 SFDVKD. V lost 5 bases and J 0 bases, leaving 13 bases between the germline ends. CDR3 sequence reads: CATSGGNRIAKNIQYF. CDR3 nucleotides: TGTGCCACCAGTGGTGGGAACCGGATAGCCAAAAACATTCAGTACTTC.

Regarding this clone: A junction end diverges from the germline sequence, so it may reflect a read error. The CDR3 protein is CAGRDRGSGELFF. CDR3 bases: TGTGCCGGGAGGGACAGGGGGTCCGGGGAGCTGTTTTTT. The rearrangement joins TRBV30 to TRBJ2-2; 11 nucleotides agree with TRBD1. This CDR3 is built from 13 residues. CDR1 GTSNPN and CDR2 SVGIG come from the germline V gene (reference sequence).

The rearrangement uses TRBV10-1 and TRBJ2-1; D is uncertain. The V gene's germline CDR1 is WNHNN and CDR2 SYGVQD (reference sequence). The germline V and J ends were trimmed by 5 bases and 0 bases, with 8 bases remaining between them. The CDR3 extends over 14 amino acids. DNA of the CDR3: TGCGCCAGCAGTTCGACAAGCTCCTACAATGAGCAGTTCTTC. This codes for CASSSTSSYNEQFF.

The rearrangement joins TRBV6-1 to TRBJ2-1, with TRBD1 identical over 9 bases. The CDR3 is 13 residues long. Germline lookup yields CDR1 MNHNS and CDR2 SASEGT. Unmatched junction bases numbered 3, after V lost 2 bases and J lost 10 bases. This CDR3 reads CASSETGGLEQFF. The CDR3 coding sequence is TGTGCCAGCAGTGAAACAGGGGGCCTCGAGCAGTTCTTC.

V gene TRBV27 combines with J gene TRBJ2-2; 9 bases align to TRBD1. This CDR3 spans 15 amino acids. From germline, CDR1 is MNHEY and CDR2 SMNVEV (reference sequence). J was trimmed by 6 bases and V by 5 bases; bases with no gene match: 7. CDR3: CASSPQTGGAGELFF. The CDR3 region has the DNA TGTGCCAGCAGTCCTCAGACAGGGGGGGCCGGGGAGCTGTTTTTT.

V usage is TRBV5-6 and J usage is TRBJ1-6, with 8 bases lining up with TRBD1. CDR1 SGHDT and CDR2 YYEEEE come from the germline V gene. The CDR3 runs 14 residues. V was clipped by 2 bases and J by 9 bases; unmatched bases: 4. Written as DNA, the CDR3 is TGTGCCAGCAGCTTAGGGACAGGATTTTCACCCCTCCACTTT. This codes for CASSLGTGFSPLHF.

The chain couples TRBV29-1 to TRBJ1-1; no clear D gene. V dropped 5 bases and J dropped 1 base, with 5 bases sitting between them. This CDR3 has 11 amino acids. Germline CDR1 SQVTM, CDR2 ANQGSEA. The CDR3 region has the DNA TGCAGCGTTAAAGGGAACACTGAAGCTTTCTTT. It yields the protein CSVKGNTEAFF.

The CDR3 DNA reads as TGTGCCTGGAGTTATTATAGGGAGAATTCACCCCTCCACTTT. Translating gives CAWSYYRENSPLHF. This rearrangement joins TRBV30 to TRBJ1-6; no firm D call. The CDR3 runs to 14 residues. Germline CDR1 GTSNPN, CDR2 SVGIG (reference sequence). With 2 bases removed from V and 7 bases from J, the gap between germline ends came to 12 bases.

The chain uses TRBV4-1 and TRBJ1-6, with D possibly being TRBD1 (5 bases). This CDR3 has 14 amino acids. V was clipped by 4 bases and J by 6 bases, with 10 bases between them. Per the germline V gene, CDR1 is MGHRA and CDR2 is YSYEKL. The chain's CDR3 is CASSLGRSNSPLHF. The CDR3 DNA follows: TGCGCCAGCAGCCTGGGACGGAGTAATTCACCCCTCCACTTT.

This sequence joins TRBV23-1 and TRBJ2-5, with D possibly TRBD2 on 6 matching bases. TRBV23-1 is designated an ORF whose function remains uncertain. This CDR3 region has 14 residues. V lost 6 bases and J lost 4, with 15 bases in between. CDR3 nucleotide sequence: TGCGCCAGCAGAGCGTGGGGGGTTTCAGAGACCCAGTACTTC. This encodes CASRAWGVSETQYF.

The DNA of the CDR3 is TGTGCCAGCAGTGATAATGTTGGGACAGGGGGCTCCCCCTATGGCTACACCTTC. Encoded protein: CASSDNVGTGGSPYGYTF. This chain uses TRBV25-1 with TRBJ1-2; 12 bases align to TRBD1. Unmatched junction bases numbered 12, after V lost 3 bases and J lost 4 bases. Germline V gene lookup returns CDR1 MGHDK and CDR2 SYGVNS. The CDR3 has 18 amino acids.

The CDR3 sequence is CASSTGNQPQHF. DNA for the CDR3: TGTGCCAGCAGTACGGGAAATCAGCCCCAGCATTTT. The rearrangement uses TRBV6-2 or TRBV6-3 and TRBJ1-5; D unresolved. The CDR3 is 12 amino acids. Trimming cost V 5 bases and J 4 bases, with 6 bases left between them. CDR1 and CDR2 (germline): MNHEY, SVGEGT.

This sequence joins TRBV6-6 and TRBJ2-2; D is ambiguous. The germline V and J ends were trimmed by 7 bases and 0 bases, with 12 bases remaining between them. CDR1 and CDR2 (germline): MNHNY, SVGAGI (reference sequence). The CDR3 contains 15 residues. The CDR3 DNA follows: TGTGCCAGCAAGGAGATATCCGCGAACACCGGGGAGCTGTTTTTT. This codes for CASKEISANTGELFF.

The CDR3 nucleotides read TGTGCCAGCAGCTTAGCACGGAGTTCACCCCTCCACTTT. Encoded protein: CASSLARSSPLHF. This rearrangement joins TRBV11-3 to TRBJ1-6, with no clear D. The germline CDR1 and CDR2 sequences are SGHNT and YENEEA. The CDR3 has 13 amino acids. Trimming removed 1 base from V and 9 bases from J, with 7 bases in between.